This entry lists 24 T cell receptor beta chains sequenced from one sample in a study of blood T cell repertoires in COVID-19. Profiled with immunoSEQ multiplex PCR; TCRdb holds only in-frame clones, not every one. The sample contains around 55,000 clones, 70% to 90% of which appear only once. The sequenced sample was peripheral blood. These receptors originate from a human donor in a cohort sampled during active COVID-19.

The V and J genes are TRBV18 and TRBJ1-5; D is undetermined. Germline CDR1 and CDR2: KGHSH and LQKENI. The V gene lost 3 bases and the J gene lost 4 bases, with 7 bases spanning the gap. This CDR3 spans 13 amino acids. The CDR3 DNA is TGTGCCAGCTCACCCACAGTGAATCAGCCCCAGCATTTT. Its protein is CASSPTVNQPQHF.

V and J are TRBV5-4 and TRBJ2-7; maybe TRBD2 (6 bases). Germline V lookup: CDR1 SGHNT, CDR2 YYREEE (reference sequence). The germline V and J ends were trimmed by 5 bases and 2 bases, with 14 bases remaining between them. The CDR3 is 14 residues long. CDR3 sequence reads: CASSSGTFPYEQYF. The CDR3 nucleotides read TGTGCCAGCAGTTCCGGGACTTTTCCCTACGAGCAGTACTTC.

The chain has TRBV5-4 and TRBJ2-2, with TRBD1 identical over 7 bases. The germline V gene has CDR1 SGHNT and CDR2 YYREEE (reference sequence). With 1 base clipped from V and 1 base from J, the junction kept 1 base outside the gene matches. CDR3 length equals 15 residues. This CDR3 is CASSLRQGNTGELFF. The DNA for the CDR3 is TGTGCCAGCAGCTTGAGACAGGGGAACACCGGGGAGCTGTTTTTT.

V and J are TRBV5-1 and TRBJ1-3, with a weak D call TRBD1 (5 bases). The CDR3 totals 13 residues. The germline V and J ends were trimmed by 4 bases and 4 bases, with 9 bases remaining between them. CDR1 and CDR2 from the germline V gene are SGHRS and YFSETQ. CDR3 nucleotides: TGCGCCAGCAGCAAAGGGGCCGGAAACACCATATATTTT. The encoded protein is CASSKGAGNTIYF.

The V gene is TRBV18, the J gene TRBJ2-1; perhaps TRBD2 as D (6 bases). Trimming removed 0 bases at V and 0 bases at J, with 12 bases between. This CDR3 is 17 amino acids long. Germline V gene sequence: CDR1 KGHSH, CDR2 LQKENI. The CDR3, as DNA: TGTGCCAGCTCACCACCTACCGCCGGGAGCTCCTACAATGAGCAGTTCTTC. Its translation: CASSPPTAGSSYNEQFF.

The chain carries TRBV30 and TRBJ1-6; no clear D. This CDR3 contains 14 residues. V was cut by 3 bases and J by 10 bases, with 16 bases left in between. Germline V gene lookup returns CDR1 GTSNPN and CDR2 SVGIG (reference sequence). CDR3 bases: TGTGCCTGGAGGCCCCCGAGGGAGGGATCACCCCTCCACTTT. This encodes CAWRPPREGSPLHF.

This clone was observed a single time. The V and J genes are TRBV4-2 and TRBJ1-4; a weak D match, TRBD1 (6 bases). Germline-derived CDR1 and CDR2 are LGHNA and YNFKEQ. The CDR3 is 14 amino acids. Trimming pared 0 bases from V and 8 bases from J, leaving 10 bases between. This chain's CDR3 is CASSQDRGEEKLFF. The DNA for the CDR3 is TGTGCCAGCAGCCAAGACAGGGGCGAGGAAAAACTGTTTTTT.

The V call is TRBV28, the J call TRBJ1-5; the D gene is possibly TRBD1 (6 bases). V was cut by 5 bases and J by 4 bases, with 12 bases left in between. This CDR3 comprises 14 residues. Per the germline V gene, CDR1 is MDHEN and CDR2 is SYDVKM. CDR3 loop: CASSPGTRNQPQHF. CDR3 nucleotides: TGTGCCAGCAGTCCCGGGACAAGAAATCAGCCCCAGCATTTT.

This clone appeared a single time. This chain links TRBV5-1 with TRBJ2-1, with D perhaps TRBD1 (6 bases). V lost 3 bases and J lost 1, with 20 bases in between. The CDR3 extends over 18 amino acids. Germline CDR1 is SGHRS and CDR2 is YFSETQ. The CDR3 DNA reads as TGCGCCAGCAGCTCTCCAGGGGCGCTCCGATTGTCCTACAATGAGCAGTTCTTC. It codes for CASSSPGALRLSYNEQFF. Complete variable domain (other parts from reference TRBV5-1 and TRBJ2-1): KAGVTQTPRYLIKTRGQQVTLSCSPISGHRSVSWYQQTPGQGLQFLFEYFSETQRNKGNFPGRFSGRQFSNSRSEMNVSTLELGDSALYLCASSSPGALRLSYNEQFFGPGTRLTVL.

This clone was counted a few times. The chain employs TRBV7-6 and TRBJ1-1; D remains unclear. Germline V gene data show CDR1 as SGHVS and CDR2 as FNYEAQ. This CDR3 region has 16 residues. V shed 2 bases and J shed 4 bases, with 17 bases lying between them. The DNA of the CDR3 is TGTGCCAGCAGCTTATTATATCCTGGGGAGGCCACTGAAGCTTTCTTT. It codes for CASSLLYPGEATEAFF.

The chain has TRBV28 and TRBJ2-1, with 13 bases that match TRBD2. V lost 3 bases, J lost 9 bases, and 8 bases stayed unmatched. This CDR3 contains 16 residues. Germline V gene data show CDR1 as MDHEN and CDR2 as SYDVKM. CDR3 in amino acids: CASSLATSGRAGEQFF. The CDR3 region has the DNA TGTGCCAGCAGTTTGGCTACTAGCGGGAGGGCCGGTGAGCAGTTCTTC.

This rearrangement joins TRBV7-3 to TRBJ1-1; no clear D gene. With 2 bases removed from V and 4 bases from J, the gap between germline ends came to 8 bases. Germline CDR1 is SGHTA and CDR2 is FQGTGA. The length of the CDR3 is 13 residues. CDR3: CASSLEGSTEAFF. As DNA, the CDR3 is TGTGCCAGCAGCTTAGAAGGGAGCACTGAAGCTTTCTTT.

The chain recombines TRBV5-1 with TRBJ1-1; D is perhaps TRBD1 (5 bases). V lost 0 bases, J lost 10 bases, and 13 bases lay in between. Germline V lookup: CDR1 SGHRS, CDR2 YFSETQ. The CDR3 contains 13 residues. The chain's CDR3 is CASSLGGLGRAFF. The CDR3 DNA reads as TGCGCCAGCAGCTTGGGGGGCCTAGGGCGAGCTTTCTTT. The full variable domain, completed using reference TRBV5-1 and TRBJ1-1, is KAGVTQTPRYLIKTRGQQVTLSCSPISGHRSVSWYQQTPGQGLQFLFEYFSETQRNKGNFPGRFSGRQFSNSRSEMNVSTLELGDSALYLCASSLGGLGRAFFGQGTRLTVV.

This chain joins TRBV9 and TRBJ1-2, with D maybe TRBD1 (5 bases). The CDR3 loop spans 15 amino acids. V lost 1 base and J 0 bases, leaving 10 bases between the germline ends. Germline V gene data show CDR1 as SGDLS and CDR2 as YYNGEE. The CDR3 nucleotides read TGTGCCAGCAGCGTATCCAGGGAGGCTAACTATGGCTACACCTTC. Translated, it gives CASSVSREANYGYTF.

Only a few counts were recorded for this clone. This sequence joins TRBV4-3 and TRBJ1-1; D is perhaps TRBD1 (6 bases). CDR1 is LGHNA and CDR2 is YSLEER in the germline V gene. V shed 1 base and J shed 4 bases, with 7 bases lying between them. CDR3 length: 13 residues. Here the CDR3 DNA reads TGCGCCAGCAGCCAAGTACAGGGCACTGAAGCTTTCTTT. Its protein product is CASSQVQGTEAFF.

This chain connects TRBV19 to TRBJ2-3; TRBD2 aligns across 12 bases. V trimming: 5 bases; J trimming: 3 bases; junction bases outside the gene matches: 3. There are 15 residues in the CDR3. Germline assignment: CDR1 LNHDA and CDR2 SQIVND (reference sequence). CDR3 DNA sequence: TGTGCCAGTAGTGTTACTAGCGGGAGGACAGATACGCAGTATTTT. It yields the protein CASSVTSGRTDTQYF.

The gene calls are TRBV19 and TRBJ2-3, with 10 positions matching TRBD2. This CDR3 region has 15 residues. With V trimmed by 6 bases and J by 7 bases, 10 bases remained unmatched. The germline gives CDR1 LNHDA, CDR2 SQIVND (reference sequence). The CDR3 here is CASRNSGRALNTQYF. The DNA of the CDR3 is TGTGCCAGTAGAAACAGCGGGAGGGCCTTAAATACGCAGTATTTT.

The genes are TRBV6-5 and TRBJ1-1; possible D gene TRBD1, 6 bases. The CDR3 is 15 amino acids. The germline V gene has CDR1 MNHEY and CDR2 SVGAGI. Trimming removed 6 bases from V and 3 bases from J, with 17 bases in between. In DNA form, the CDR3 reads TGTGCCAGCAGCGGTAGGGGGTCGTTGGACACTGAAGCTTTCTTT. Protein sequence: CASSGRGSLDTEAFF.

The chain couples TRBV5-4 to TRBJ2-1, with D hard to call. The CDR3 runs 14 residues. V gave up 5 bases and J gave up 10 bases, with 19 bases separating them. Per the germline V gene, CDR1 is SGHNT and CDR2 is YYREEE (reference sequence). The CDR3 nucleotides read TGTGCCAGCAGACCCCCCGACTCCACCGGGGAGCAGTTCTTC. It yields the protein CASRPPDSTGEQFF.

The chain uses TRBV19 and TRBJ1-5; maybe TRBD1 (5 bases). The CDR3 contains 15 residues. Germline V CDR1 and CDR2: LNHDA, SQIVND (reference sequence). The V and J ends lost 4 bases and 2 bases respectively, with 12 bases between them. The CDR3 loop is CASSTAGGGNQPQHF. The CDR3 bases are TGTGCCAGTAGTACCGCGGGAGGGGGCAATCAGCCCCAGCATTTT.

This chain joins TRBV6-2 or TRBV6-3 and TRBJ1-3; D unclear. The CDR3 totals 14 residues. Germline V CDR1 and CDR2: MNHEY, SVGEGT. The V end was cut by 6 bases, the J end by 1 base, with 10 bases between. In nucleotides, the CDR3 is TGTGCCAGCAGCTCCGGAGCTTCTGGAAACACCATATATTTT. This codes for CASSSGASGNTIYF.

The J gene is TRBJ2-7, the V gene TRBV28; 13 positions match TRBD2. Germline V gene lookup returns CDR1 MDHEN and CDR2 SYDVKM. CDR3 length equals 18 residues. The V segment lost 10 bases and the J segment 0 bases; nucleotides outside the gene matches: 15. CDR3 in DNA: TGTGCCACCAAACTTGGGGGACTAGCGGGACCGAGCTCCTACGAGCAGTACTTC. Its translation: CATKLGGLAGPSSYEQYF.

The chain joins TRBV28 to TRBJ1-3; D remains ambiguous. Per germline, CDR1 MDHEN and CDR2 SYDVKM. The CDR3 extends over 15 amino acids. Trimming shortened V by 6 bases and J by 0 bases, and 12 bases separated the two germline ends. In nucleotides, the CDR3 is TGTGCCAGCAGCGCGGGATTCAACTCTGGAAACACCATATATTTT. Its protein is CASSAGFNSGNTIYF. Together with reference TRBV28 and TRBJ1-3, the CDR3 gives the full variable domain: DVKVTQSSRYLVKRTGEKVFLECVQDMDHENMFWYRQDPGLGLRLIYFSYDVKMKEKGDIPEGYSVSREKKERFSLILESASTNQTSMYLCASSAGFNSGNTIYFGEGSWLTVV.

The table lists this clone with a count of one. The chain couples TRBV11-3 to TRBJ2-1; 7 positions match TRBD2. V gave up 5 bases and J gave up 2 bases; unmatched junction bases: 9. The germline V gene has CDR1 SGHNT and CDR2 YENEEA. CDR3 length: 16 residues. CDR3: CASSLSGLEAYNEQFF. In DNA, the CDR3 is TGTGCCAGCAGCCTATCAGGACTAGAGGCCTACAATGAGCAGTTCTTC.